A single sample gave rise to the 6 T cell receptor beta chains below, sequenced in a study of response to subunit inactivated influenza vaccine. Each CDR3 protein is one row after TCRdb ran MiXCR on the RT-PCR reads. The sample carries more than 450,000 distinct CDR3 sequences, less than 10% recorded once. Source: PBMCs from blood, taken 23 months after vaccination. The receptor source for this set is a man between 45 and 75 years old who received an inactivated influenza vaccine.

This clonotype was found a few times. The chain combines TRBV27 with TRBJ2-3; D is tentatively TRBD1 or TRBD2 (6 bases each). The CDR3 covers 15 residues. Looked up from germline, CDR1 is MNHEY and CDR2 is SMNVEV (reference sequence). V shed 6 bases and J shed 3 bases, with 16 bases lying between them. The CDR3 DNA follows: TGTGCCAGCAGGCCATTTGGGGGGCAAACAGATACGCAGTATTTT. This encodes CASRPFGGQTDTQYF.

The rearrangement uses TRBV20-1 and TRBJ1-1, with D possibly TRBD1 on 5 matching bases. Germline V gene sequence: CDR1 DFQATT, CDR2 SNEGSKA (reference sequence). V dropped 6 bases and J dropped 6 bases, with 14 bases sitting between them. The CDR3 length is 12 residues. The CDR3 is CSAPTSGPEAFF. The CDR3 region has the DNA TGCAGTGCCCCCACGTCGGGGCCTGAAGCTTTCTTT.

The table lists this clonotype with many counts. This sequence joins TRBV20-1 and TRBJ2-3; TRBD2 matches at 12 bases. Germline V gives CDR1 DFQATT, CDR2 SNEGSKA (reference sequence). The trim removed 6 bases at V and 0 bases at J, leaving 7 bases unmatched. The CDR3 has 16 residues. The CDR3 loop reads CSAGTSGYSSTDTQYF. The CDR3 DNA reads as TGCAGTGCGGGGACTAGCGGGTACTCTAGCACAGATACGCAGTATTTT.

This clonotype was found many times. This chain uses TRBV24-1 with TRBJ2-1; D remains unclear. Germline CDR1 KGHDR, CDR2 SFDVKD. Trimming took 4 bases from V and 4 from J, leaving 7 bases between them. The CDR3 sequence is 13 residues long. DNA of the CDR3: TGTGCCACCAGTGACGACGGATACAATGAGCAGTTCTTC. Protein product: CATSDDGYNEQFF.

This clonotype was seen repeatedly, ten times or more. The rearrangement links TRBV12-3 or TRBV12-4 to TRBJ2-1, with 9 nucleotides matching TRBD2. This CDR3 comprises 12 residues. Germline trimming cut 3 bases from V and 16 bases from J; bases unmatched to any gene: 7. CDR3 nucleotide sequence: TGTGCCAGCAGTTTGGGTATAGCGGGAGATTTCTTC. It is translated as CASSLGIAGDFF.

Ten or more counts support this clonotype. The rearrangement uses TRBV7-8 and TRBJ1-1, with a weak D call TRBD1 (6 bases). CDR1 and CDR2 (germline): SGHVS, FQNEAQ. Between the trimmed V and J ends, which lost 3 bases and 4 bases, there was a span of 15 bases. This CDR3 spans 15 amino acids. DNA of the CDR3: TGTGCCAGCAGCTTTGAGGTAGCAGGGGCCACTGAAGCTTTCTTT. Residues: CASSFEVAGATEAFF.